This T cell receptor (beta chain) came from a study of CD8 T cells in ankylosing spondylitis. This clonotype has ten or more counts. Its antigen is still unknown. Library preparation for TCR beta used quantitative 5'-RACE with molecular barcodes. MiXCR, run by TCRdb on the 5' RACE reads, gives a single entry per CDR3 protein. The data hold around 150,000 distinct CDR3 sequences, with roughly 12% observed a single time. The CDR3 length is 18 residues. Germline V CDR1 and CDR2: DFQATT, SNEGSKA (reference sequence). Trimming at V came to 5 bases and at J to 0 bases, leaving 16 bases not matched to a gene. General observations from the study: Seemingly characteristic of ankylosing spondylitis blood was a TCR beta motif consisting of eight highly homologous variants. Some motif variants were previously reported in reactive arthritis synovial fluid and blood. Reportedly, disease-linked clones are significantly enriched in ankylosing spondylitis patients' matched synovial fluid.

The source material was blood, either unsorted or a sorted T cell fraction (not recorded which). V and J are TRBV20-1 and TRBJ1-1, with 9 bases lining up with TRBD1. This TCR was recovered from a male donor with ankylosing spondylitis or in good health (not recorded which). The CDR3 bases are TGCAGTGCTCCGGGACAGGGAGTTGTTCTCTCGATGAACACTGAAGCTTTCTTT. Translated: CSAPGQGVVLSMNTEAFF.